The rows below give T cell receptor beta chains drawn from one sample of a study of blood T cell repertoires in COVID-19. Measured with immunoSEQ multiplex PCR; TCRdb has only the in-frame clones, and not every one. This sample has 250,000 to 400,000 clones, with roughly 90% found just once. Sequencing used peripheral blood. The receptors here all came from a young woman with COVID-19, enrolled during active disease. Each CDR3 is given with its conserved first and last residue. The D gene is left open where the match is weak. For some rows the clone size is stated as once, few or many, or as a class when expanded; others skip it.

cdr3_aa	v_call	d_call	clone_size	j_call
CAWGVGTGRIEQYF	TRBV30	TRBD1	once	TRBJ2-7
CASRPRRPNEQFF	TRBV28	.	.	TRBJ2-1
CASSQTSGRAWDTQYF	TRBV4-2	TRBD2	once	TRBJ2-3
CASSLNRNEQYF	TRBV28	.	.	TRBJ2-7
CASSRGTNEKLFF	TRBV2	.	once	TRBJ1-4
CASSRTGLDNTEAFF	TRBV11-2	.	.	TRBJ1-1
CASSYDRGTDTQYF	TRBV6-2/TRBV6-3	TRBD1	.	TRBJ2-3
CATSDGPTNQPQHF	TRBV24-1	.	once	TRBJ1-5
CSATRGQGTEQFF	TRBV29-1	TRBD1	.	TRBJ2-1
CSGMTGPGETQYF	TRBV29-1	TRBD1	.	TRBJ2-5
CASSLGLVGGEQYF	TRBV7-2	.	once	TRBJ2-7
CASAQAGGPDGELFF	TRBV5-4	TRBD2	.	TRBJ2-2
CAWSRPAGLGNTEAFF	TRBV30	.	.	TRBJ1-1
CASSLVGVNEKLFF	TRBV5-1	.	.	TRBJ1-4
CASSYSRGETYEQYF	TRBV6-5	.	.	TRBJ2-7
CASSLASASYNEQFF	TRBV7-9	.	.	TRBJ2-1
CASSRVTGGMNTEAFF	TRBV5-1	TRBD1	.	TRBJ1-1
CASSQDRSTEAFF	TRBV18	.	.	TRBJ1-1
CASQTGGTNYGYTF	TRBV5-4	TRBD1	.	TRBJ1-2
CAKPGGPSYEQYF	TRBV6-5	.	.	TRBJ2-7
CASSYVTSGAYNEQFF	TRBV6-6	TRBD2	.	TRBJ2-1
CASSITSGLAAYEQYF	TRBV5-5	TRBD2	.	TRBJ2-7
CASGKLLAGETQYF	TRBV12-5	TRBD2	.	TRBJ2-5
CASSPGISGNTIYF	TRBV7-2	.	.	TRBJ1-3
CASSRGQGGTEAFF	TRBV5-4	.	.	TRBJ1-1
CASSLGGLAGGTDTQYF	TRBV5-4	TRBD2	.	TRBJ2-3
CASSGRTGYFYEQYF	TRBV27	TRBD1	.	TRBJ2-7
CASSQGGVETQYF	TRBV3-1/TRBV3-2	.	.	TRBJ2-5
CASSLLDTSSGNTIYF	TRBV7-9	.	.	TRBJ1-3
CARGDRFNYGYTF	TRBV2	TRBD1	.	TRBJ1-2
CATSDGSVHGYTF	TRBV24-1	.	.	TRBJ1-2
CASSIGGTGVVGNQPQHF	TRBV19	TRBD1	.	TRBJ1-5
CASRDTGETTEAFF	TRBV27	.	.	TRBJ1-1
CASSQDGLVLQHPGNTIYF	TRBV4-1	.	.	TRBJ1-3
CASSLGPGQPNYGYTF	TRBV5-1	TRBD1	.	TRBJ1-2
CASRAAQGAGGYTF	TRBV2	TRBD1	.	TRBJ1-2
CASSPQAGAPNYGYTF	TRBV18	.	.	TRBJ1-2
CASSPIDREAFF	TRBV18	.	.	TRBJ1-1
CASTRGGAPLAGRWYEQYF	TRBV7-3	.	.	TRBJ2-7
CASSPGTGENTEAFF	TRBV18	TRBD1	.	TRBJ1-1
CASSPVGVTQYF	TRBV19	.	few	TRBJ2-3
CASSLAADSNYGYTF	TRBV7-6	.	.	TRBJ1-2
CASSIVRHSSTNEKLFF	TRBV19	.	.	TRBJ1-4
CASSPQLAGGQYNEQFF	TRBV19	TRBD2	.	TRBJ2-1
CASSLDGQAFF	TRBV5-4	.	.	TRBJ1-1
CASSSGSGNTIYF	TRBV5-5	.	once	TRBJ1-3
CAWSEGTGGAYLHF	TRBV30	TRBD1	.	TRBJ1-6
CASSSPRLAGEGRHTGELFF	TRBV5-4	TRBD2	.	TRBJ2-2
CASSVGTVPDTQYF	TRBV9	.	.	TRBJ2-3
CASSSLAGGTGGYEQYF	TRBV7-9	TRBD2	.	TRBJ2-7
CASSVGLAGNTGELFF	TRBV5-4	TRBD2	.	TRBJ2-2